The 27 T cell receptor beta chains in this list originate from one sample, sequenced in a study of shared clonotypes between healthy human individuals. CD8 cells regarded as naive lacked CD45RO, were positively chosen for CCR7, and omitted terminally differentiated effector memory CD45RA+ cells. Clones were sequenced by immunoSEQ multiplex PCR, and TCRdb holds only the in-frame ones, with some missing. The sample lists approximately 590,000 clones; about 95% were seen once. Sequencing used naive CD8+ T cells sorted from blood. These receptors originate from a young woman in good health.

The CDR3 DNA is TGTGCCAGCAGCCGGATTCTAGCGGGAGGTTGGAATGAGCAGTTCTTC. Translating gives CASSRILAGGWNEQFF. The chain uses TRBV27 and TRBJ2-1; 11 bases align to TRBD2. The CDR3 is made up of 16 amino acids. CDR1 MNHEY and CDR2 SMNVEV come from the germline V gene (reference sequence). J was trimmed by 7 bases and V by 6 bases; bases with no gene match: 11.

The rearrangement links TRBV6-5 to TRBJ2-5; the D is unclear. Looked up from germline, CDR1 is MNHEY and CDR2 is SVGAGI. The V end was cut by 4 bases, the J end by 4 bases, with 10 bases between. The CDR3 is 13 amino acids. DNA for the CDR3: TGTGCCAGCAGTTTGTGGACCGGAGAGACCCAGTACTTC. Its translation is CASSLWTGETQYF.

The gene calls are TRBV19 and TRBJ2-1; 8 bases are shared with TRBD1. Germline CDR1 and CDR2: LNHDA and SQIVND (reference sequence). J gave up 1 base and V 3 bases, and 5 bases lay outside the gene matches. The CDR3 has 16 residues. The CDR3 DNA is TGTGCCAGTAGTATCTGGGGACAGGTATCCTACAATGAGCAGTTCTTC. Translated: CASSIWGQVSYNEQFF.

This clone was observed a few times. The CDR3 loop reads CASSGRDRGLSYGYTF. The CDR3, as DNA: TGTGCCAGCAGCGGCCGGGACAGGGGCCTCTCTTATGGCTACACCTTC. The chain has TRBV9 and TRBJ1-2; 10 bases map to TRBD1. The ends lost 3 bases at V and 5 bases at J; junction bases unmatched: 10. There are 16 residues in the CDR3. The germline V gene has CDR1 SGDLS and CDR2 YYNGEE.

The rearrangement joins TRBV5-1 to TRBJ1-1; D gene unclear. The CDR3 runs to 15 residues. The germline V gene encodes CDR1 SGHRS and CDR2 YFSETQ. V lost 0 bases, J lost 0 bases, and 9 bases lay in between. CDR3 coding DNA: TGCGCCAGCAGCTTGGCCCGAACCATGAACACTGAAGCTTTCTTT. Translating it yields CASSLARTMNTEAFF.

The J gene is TRBJ1-4, the V gene TRBV28; D ambiguous. The CDR3 consists of 11 residues. The V gene's germline CDR1 is MDHEN and CDR2 SYDVKM. V gave up 6 bases and J gave up 4 bases, with 3 bases separating them. Here the CDR3 reads CASSRNEKLFF. The CDR3 DNA reads TGTGCCAGCAGCCGTAATGAAAAACTGTTTTTT.

The chain joins TRBV15 to TRBJ1-5; 9 bases map to TRBD1. Per germline, CDR1 LNHNV and CDR2 YYDKDF (reference sequence). With V trimmed by 5 bases and J by 3 bases, 5 bases remained unmatched. There are 15 residues in the CDR3. The CDR3 nucleotides read TGTGCCACCAGCGTCCGGGACAGGGTCAATCAGCCCCAGCATTTT. This gives the protein CATSVRDRVNQPQHF.

The chain uses TRBV7-2 and TRBJ2-3; 12 bases fit TRBD2. This CDR3 is 15 amino acids long. J was trimmed by 1 base and V by 4 bases; bases with no gene match: 0. CDR1 is SGHTA, CDR2 FQGNSA, per germline. The CDR3 loop reads CASSWTSGGTDTQYF. In nucleotides, the CDR3 is TGTGCCAGCAGCTGGACTAGCGGGGGCACAGATACGCAGTATTTT.

This clone has only one observation. The chain uses TRBV6-6 and TRBJ1-1; possible D gene TRBD1, 5 bases. Trimming cost V 7 bases and J 10 bases, with 13 bases left between them. The germline CDR1 and CDR2 sequences are MNHNY and SVGAGI (reference sequence). This CDR3 has 11 residues. The CDR3 reads CASIFGGVAFF. The CDR3, as DNA: TGTGCCAGCATTTTCGGGGGTGTAGCTTTCTTT.

The chain links TRBV15 to TRBJ2-3, with D unresolved. The CDR3 is 15 amino acids. V was cut by 5 bases and J by 2 bases, with 14 bases left in between. The V gene's germline CDR1 is LNHNV and CDR2 YYDKDF (reference sequence). Here the CDR3 DNA reads TGTGCCACCAGCGTCTCATTTTTGTTCACAGATACGCAGTATTTT. Protein product: CATSVSFLFTDTQYF. Together with reference TRBV15 and TRBJ2-3, the CDR3 gives the full variable domain: DAMVIQNPRYQVTQFGKPVTLSCSQTLNHNVMYWYQQKSSQAPKLLFHYYDKDFNNEADTPDNFQSRRPNTSFCFLDIRSPGLGDTAMYLCATSVSFLFTDTQYFGPGTRLTVL.

As for this clone: This sample also contains other DNA sequences that code for the same CDR3. The rearrangement uses TRBV20-1 and TRBJ2-7; TRBD1 is a possible D gene (5 bases). The germline gives CDR1 DFQATT, CDR2 SNEGSKA (reference sequence). CDR3 length: 11 amino acids. V lost 6 bases, J lost 4 bases, and 10 bases lay in between. The chain's CDR3 is CSAHDSYEQYF. CDR3 coding DNA: TGCAGTGCCCATGACAGTTACGAGCAGTACTTC.

The genes are TRBV29-1 and TRBJ1-2; D perhaps matches TRBD1 (5 bases). The germline CDR1 and CDR2 sequences are SQVTM and ANQGSEA. V lost 3 bases and J lost 6, with 14 bases in between. The CDR3 loop spans 13 amino acids. The CDR3 sequence is CSVDSGDENGYTF. The CDR3 region has the DNA TGCAGCGTTGATAGTGGGGACGAAAATGGCTACACCTTC. The complete variable domain, with remaining parts taken from reference TRBV29-1 and TRBJ1-2, reads SAVISQKPSRDICQRGTSLTIQCQVDSQVTMMFWYRQQPGQSLTLIATANQGSEATYESGFVIDKFPISRPNLTFSTLTVSNMSPEDSSIYLCSVDSGDENGYTFGSGTRLTVV.

This sequence joins TRBV6-5 and TRBJ2-2; D perhaps matches TRBD1 (6 bases). Trimming removed 0 bases at V and 4 bases at J, with 9 bases between. The CDR3 totals 15 residues. Germline values: CDR1 MNHEY, CDR2 SVGAGI. CDR3 sequence reads: CASSYSQGFTGELFF. The CDR3 DNA is TGTGCCAGCAGTTACTCACAGGGTTTCACCGGGGAGCTGTTTTTT.

As to this clone: At the DNA level, this CDR3 is encoded by other sequences in the same sample as well. The rearrangement links TRBV27 to TRBJ2-7; TRBD2 might be the D (6 bases). The CDR3 extends over 14 amino acids. Germline V gene data show CDR1 as MNHEY and CDR2 as SMNVEV (reference sequence). The ends were cut back, 1 base at V and 2 bases at J, with 9 bases in the middle. The CDR3 is CASSLFGGPYEQYF. The CDR3 DNA is TGTGCCAGCAGTTTATTCGGGGGACCCTACGAGCAGTACTTC.

This chain connects TRBV15 to TRBJ2-1, with D uncertain. Germline values: CDR1 LNHNV, CDR2 YYDKDF (reference sequence). Trimming left V 1 base short and J 4 bases short, with 5 bases between. The length of the CDR3 is 13 residues. In nucleotides, the CDR3 is TGTGCCACCAGCAGAGGGGCATACAATGAGCAGTTCTTC. It is translated as CATSRGAYNEQFF.

This sequence joins TRBV27 and TRBJ1-1, with 7 nucleotides matching TRBD1. Germline V gives CDR1 MNHEY, CDR2 SMNVEV (reference sequence). The CDR3 extends over 17 amino acids. J lost 1 base, V lost 3 bases, and 11 bases had no gene match. The CDR3 sequence is CASSLVGRGGRNTEAFF. The CDR3 nucleotides are TGTGCCAGCAGTTTGGTCGGCAGGGGGGGGAGGAACACTGAAGCTTTCTTT.

V is TRBV10-3 and J is TRBJ1-5, with D hard to call. The germline V gene has CDR1 ENHRY and CDR2 SYGVKD. The CDR3 length is 16 residues. V lost 0 bases and J lost 3, with 12 bases in between. CDR3 in amino acids: CAISESWQVVNQPQHF. The CDR3 DNA reads TGTGCCATCAGTGAGTCTTGGCAGGTTGTCAATCAGCCCCAGCATTTT.

The chain has TRBV5-4 and TRBJ2-5; TRBD1 might be the D (6 bases). The V and J ends lost 4 bases and 5 bases respectively, with 18 bases between them. CDR1 and CDR2 from the germline V gene are SGHNT and YYREEE (reference sequence). The CDR3 is 15 amino acids. This CDR3 is CASSTPAGVEETQYF. The CDR3 DNA reads as TGTGCCAGCAGCACTCCGGCAGGGGTTGAGGAGACCCAGTACTTC.

V gene TRBV7-9 combines with J gene TRBJ2-7; the D call may be TRBD1 or TRBD2 (5 bases each). V was shortened by 5 bases and J by 2 bases, with 19 bases between the two germline ends. Germline assignment: CDR1 SEHNR and CDR2 FQNEAQ (reference sequence). The length of the CDR3 is 16 residues. The CDR3 sequence is CASSTIQVGDTYEQYF. The CDR3 coding sequence is TGTGCCAGCAGCACGATACAGGTGGGGGATACCTACGAGCAGTACTTC.

The J gene is TRBJ2-7, the V gene TRBV7-8; D is uncertain. The CDR3 sequence is 16 residues long. Per the germline V gene, CDR1 is SGHVS and CDR2 is FQNEAQ. Trimming stripped 0 bases from V and 3 bases from J, with 15 bases between. In DNA, the CDR3 is TGTGCCAGCAGCTTAGCGTTTCCGGACGGTCTCTACGAGCAGTACTTC. This translates into CASSLAFPDGLYEQYF.

This clone was seen just once. The J gene is TRBJ1-1, the V gene TRBV7-6; unclear D gene. V was trimmed by 2 bases and J by 2 bases, leaving 9 bases between them. Germline V gives CDR1 SGHVS, CDR2 FNYEAQ. This CDR3 is built from 14 residues. CDR3: CASSLKTENTEAFF. The CDR3 DNA reads as TGTGCCAGCAGCTTAAAGACGGAAAACACTGAAGCTTTCTTT.

Of note for this clone: This specimen includes other DNA sequences encoding the same CDR3. The J gene is TRBJ1-4, the V gene TRBV13; D remains ambiguous. There are 12 residues in the CDR3. The V end was cut by 3 bases, the J end by 7 bases, with 6 bases between. The germline V gene encodes CDR1 PRHDT and CDR2 FYEKMQ (reference sequence). The CDR3 loop is CASSFSGEKLFF. The CDR3 bases are TGTGCCAGCAGCTTCAGCGGTGAAAAACTGTTTTTT.

The chain joins TRBV4-1 to TRBJ2-7; unclear D gene. Trimming left V 1 base short and J 6 bases short, with 16 bases between. CDR1 MGHRA and CDR2 YSYEKL come from the germline V gene. The CDR3 is 15 amino acids. CDR3 sequence: CASSQGNTLFGEQYF. The CDR3 nucleotides read TGCGCCAGCAGCCAAGGGAACACGCTGTTTGGCGAGCAGTACTTC.

The chain couples TRBV27 to TRBJ2-2; 11 bases agree with TRBD1. J gave up 3 bases and V 5 bases, and 5 bases lay outside the gene matches. The CDR3 runs 16 residues. CDR1 MNHEY and CDR2 SMNVEV come from the germline V gene (reference sequence). CDR3 amino acids: CASSPWGQGDTGELFF. CDR3 in DNA: TGTGCCAGCAGTCCGTGGGGACAGGGGGACACCGGGGAGCTGTTTTTT.

This sequence joins TRBV6-1 and TRBJ1-5, with a weak D call TRBD1 (6 bases). V lost 6 bases and J lost 6, with 15 bases in between. There are 14 residues in the CDR3. Germline lookup yields CDR1 MNHNS and CDR2 SASEGT. CDR3 amino acids: CASSLTGSTQPQHF. As DNA, the CDR3 is TGTGCCAGCAGCCTCACAGGGTCTACTCAGCCCCAGCATTTT.

The chain has TRBV29-1 and TRBJ1-3, with D maybe TRBD1 (5 bases). The ends were cut back, 0 bases at V and 3 bases at J, with 15 bases in the middle. The germline gives CDR1 SQVTM, CDR2 ANQGSEA. The CDR3 sequence is 16 residues long. CDR3 nucleotide sequence: TGCAGCGTTGAAGATAGGGACGGGAAGAATGGAAACACCATATATTTT. The encoded protein is CSVEDRDGKNGNTIYF.

As for this clone: Other DNA sequences in the same sample also yield this CDR3. The chain joins TRBV29-1 to TRBJ2-1, with unresolved D. CDR3 length: 11 residues. Germline-derived CDR1 and CDR2 are SQVTM and ANQGSEA. V lost 6 bases and J lost 4, with 7 bases in between. CDR3 amino acids: CSVDSYNEQFF. The CDR3 nucleotides read TGCAGCGTCGACTCGTACAATGAGCAGTTCTTC.